This T cell receptor beta chain was recovered during a study of blood T cell repertoires in COVID-19. Study summary: Acute and convalescent COVID-19 samples came from the United States, Italy and Spain. In each case, the material was cDNA or gDNA derived from T cells, B-cell-depleted T cells, or PBMCs.

The germline V gene encodes CDR1 SGHNT and CDR2 YYREEE (reference sequence). V lost 1 base to trimming and J lost 4 bases, with 7 bases between them. The CDR3 loop spans 13 amino acids. In the study's own analysis: The authors estimated nucleated cell counts from reference gene primer amplification. TCRdb's copy holds only in-frame clones and misses some; the assay was immunoSEQ multiplex PCR. That table is the source of V, J and clone size, and D and trimming were worked out from the DNA. This table has about 150,000 clones, 85% to 90% appearing once. This clone appeared a single time. The chain carries TRBV5-4 and TRBJ2-3; D not certain. What was sequenced was peripheral blood. The TCR comes from a woman aged 40 to 55 with acute or convalescent COVID-19. The CDR3 loop reads CASSLPFADTQYF. The CDR3 coding sequence is TGTGCCAGCAGCTTGCCCTTTGCAGATACGCAGTATTTT.